This section outlines one T cell receptor beta chain sequence together with its context. Its antigen is not identified. The data were obtained in a study of T cell responses to AZD1222 COVID-19 vaccine. General study results and limits: Baseline serostatus was positive in only a handful of AZD1222 recipients. White British people made up most donors, females outnumbered males, and clonal diversity was possibly underestimated. There were vaccine-associated CD4 TCRs across spike, dominant at 160-218 and 743-854.

CDR3 length equals 15 residues. CDR1 is MNHEY, CDR2 SVGEGT, per germline. Trimming took 0 bases from V and 7 from J; bases not matched to a gene: 2. The repertoire was sequenced with immunoSEQ multiplex PCR; TCRdb's copy has only in-frame clones and lacks some. The table has over 120,000 clones, 85% to 95% seen once. The source was peripheral blood, collected after recovery from COVID-19. This sequence originates from an adult who had recovered from COVID-19. The V call is TRBV6-2 or TRBV6-3, the J call TRBJ2-1; 11 nucleotides align to TRBD2. The CDR3 DNA reads TGTGCCAGCAGTTACTCGAGACTAGCGGGAAATGAGCAGTTCTTC. It codes for CASSYSRLAGNEQFF.